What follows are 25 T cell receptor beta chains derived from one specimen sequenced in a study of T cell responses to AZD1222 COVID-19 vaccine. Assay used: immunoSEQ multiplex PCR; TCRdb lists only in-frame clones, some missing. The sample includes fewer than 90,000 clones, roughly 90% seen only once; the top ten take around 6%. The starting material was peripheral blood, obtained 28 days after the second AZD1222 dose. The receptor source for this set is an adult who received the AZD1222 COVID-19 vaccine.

In DNA, the CDR3 is TGTGCCAGCAGCCCTGGAAGGGGTGGGGGCTACGGCTACACCTTC. Protein sequence: CASSPGRGGGYGYTF. This chain links TRBV9 with TRBJ1-2, with a possible D match to TRBD1 (6 bases). The germline V and J ends were trimmed by 4 bases and 8 bases, with 21 bases remaining between them. This CDR3 region has 15 residues. Germline CDR1 is SGDLS and CDR2 is YYNGEE.

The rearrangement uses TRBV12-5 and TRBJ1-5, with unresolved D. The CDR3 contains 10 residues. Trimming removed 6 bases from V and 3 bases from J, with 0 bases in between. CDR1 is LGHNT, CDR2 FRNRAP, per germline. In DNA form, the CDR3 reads TGTGCTAGTGGCAATCAGCCCCAGCATTTT. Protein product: CASGNQPQHF.

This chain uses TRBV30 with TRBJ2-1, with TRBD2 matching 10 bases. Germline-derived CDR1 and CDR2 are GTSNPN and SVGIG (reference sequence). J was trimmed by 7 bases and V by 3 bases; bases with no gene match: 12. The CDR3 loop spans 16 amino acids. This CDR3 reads CAWRESGGAVWNEQFF. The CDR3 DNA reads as TGTGCCTGGAGGGAAAGCGGGGGGGCCGTATGGAATGAGCAGTTCTTC.

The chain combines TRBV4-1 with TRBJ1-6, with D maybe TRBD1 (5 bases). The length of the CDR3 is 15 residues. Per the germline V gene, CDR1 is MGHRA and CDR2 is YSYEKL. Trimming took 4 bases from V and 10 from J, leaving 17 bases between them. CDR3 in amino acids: CASSPGGRGRSPLHF. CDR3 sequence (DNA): TGCGCCAGCAGCCCAGGTGGTAGGGGCAGATCACCCCTCCACTTT.

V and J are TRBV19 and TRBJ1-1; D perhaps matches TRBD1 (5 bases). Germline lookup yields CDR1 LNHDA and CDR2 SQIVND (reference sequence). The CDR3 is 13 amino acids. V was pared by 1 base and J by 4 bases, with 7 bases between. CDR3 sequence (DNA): TGTGCCAGTAGTATAGGGGGGAGCACTGAAGCTTTCTTT. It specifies CASSIGGSTEAFF.

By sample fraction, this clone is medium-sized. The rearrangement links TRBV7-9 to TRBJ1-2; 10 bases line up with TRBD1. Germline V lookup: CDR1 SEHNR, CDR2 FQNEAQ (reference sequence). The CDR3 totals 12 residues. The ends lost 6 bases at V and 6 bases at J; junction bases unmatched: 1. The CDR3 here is CASRGQGHGYTF. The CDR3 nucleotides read TGTGCCAGCAGGGGACAGGGGCATGGCTACACCTTC. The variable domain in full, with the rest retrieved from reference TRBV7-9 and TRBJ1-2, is DTGVSQNPRHKITKRGQNVTFRCDPISEHNRLYWYRQTLGQGPEFLTYFQNEAQLEKSRLLSDRFSAERPKGSFSTLEIQRTEQGDSAMYLCASRGQGHGYTFGSGTRLTVV.

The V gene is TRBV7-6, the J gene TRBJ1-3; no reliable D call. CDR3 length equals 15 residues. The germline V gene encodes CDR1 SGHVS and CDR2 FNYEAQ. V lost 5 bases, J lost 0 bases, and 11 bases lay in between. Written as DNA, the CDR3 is TGTGCCAGCAGCCCAGCGGTGGTCTCTGGAAACACCATATATTTT. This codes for CASSPAVVSGNTIYF.

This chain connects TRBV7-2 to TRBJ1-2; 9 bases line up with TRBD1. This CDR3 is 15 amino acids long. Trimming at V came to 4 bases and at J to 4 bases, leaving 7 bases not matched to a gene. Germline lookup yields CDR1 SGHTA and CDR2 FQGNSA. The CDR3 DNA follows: TGTGCCAGCAGCTCCCGGGAGGGACAGGGCTATGGCTACACCTTC. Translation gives CASSSREGQGYGYTF.

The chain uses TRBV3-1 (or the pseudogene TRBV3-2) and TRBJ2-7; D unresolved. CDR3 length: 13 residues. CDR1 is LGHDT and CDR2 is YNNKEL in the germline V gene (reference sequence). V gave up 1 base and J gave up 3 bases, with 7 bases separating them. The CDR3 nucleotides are TGTGCCAGCAGCCAAGGTGGGGACTACGAGCAGTACTTC. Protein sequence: CASSQGGDYEQYF.

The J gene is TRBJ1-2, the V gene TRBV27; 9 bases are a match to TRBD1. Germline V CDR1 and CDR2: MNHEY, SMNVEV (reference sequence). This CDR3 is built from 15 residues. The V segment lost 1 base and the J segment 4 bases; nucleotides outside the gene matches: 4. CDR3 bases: TGTGCCAGCAGTTTATTCTCGACAGGGGGCTATGGCTACACCTTC. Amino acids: CASSLFSTGGYGYTF.

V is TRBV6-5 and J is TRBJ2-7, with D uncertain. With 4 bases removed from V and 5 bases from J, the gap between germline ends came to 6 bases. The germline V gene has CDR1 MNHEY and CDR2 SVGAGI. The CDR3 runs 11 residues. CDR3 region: CASSSLDEQYF. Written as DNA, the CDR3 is TGTGCCAGCAGTTCCTTGGACGAGCAGTACTTC.

DNA for the CDR3: TGTGCCAGCAGCTCCCAGGGCACTGAAGCTTTCTTT. This encodes CASSSQGTEAFF. The chain is built from TRBV5-5 and TRBJ1-1, with D maybe TRBD1 (5 bases). CDR1 SGHKS and CDR2 YYEKEE come from the germline V gene (reference sequence). CDR3 length: 12 amino acids. V dropped 3 bases and J dropped 4 bases, with 7 bases sitting between them.

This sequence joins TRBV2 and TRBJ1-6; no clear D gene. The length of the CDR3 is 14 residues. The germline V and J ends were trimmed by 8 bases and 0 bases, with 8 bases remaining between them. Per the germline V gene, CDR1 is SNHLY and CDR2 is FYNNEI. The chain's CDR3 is CASVTSSYNSPLHF. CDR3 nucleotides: TGTGCCAGCGTAACGAGCTCCTATAATTCACCCCTCCACTTT.

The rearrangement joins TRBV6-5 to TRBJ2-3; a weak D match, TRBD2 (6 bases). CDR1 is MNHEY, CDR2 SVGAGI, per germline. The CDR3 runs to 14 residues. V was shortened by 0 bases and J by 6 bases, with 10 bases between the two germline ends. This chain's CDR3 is CASSYSIGGDTQYF. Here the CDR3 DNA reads TGTGCCAGCAGTTACTCGATTGGAGGGGATACGCAGTATTTT.

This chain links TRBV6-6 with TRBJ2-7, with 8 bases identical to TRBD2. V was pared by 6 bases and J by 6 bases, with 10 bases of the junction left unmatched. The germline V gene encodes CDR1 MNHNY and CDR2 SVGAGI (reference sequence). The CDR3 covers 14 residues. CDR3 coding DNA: TGTGCCAGCAGCCTGGGACTAGTAATAGGCGAGCAGTACTTC. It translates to CASSLGLVIGEQYF.

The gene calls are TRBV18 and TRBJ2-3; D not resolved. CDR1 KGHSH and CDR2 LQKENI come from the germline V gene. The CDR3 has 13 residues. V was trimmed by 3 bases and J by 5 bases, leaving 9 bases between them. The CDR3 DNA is TGTGCCAGCTCACCCCCTATAGGAGATACGCAGTATTTT. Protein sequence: CASSPPIGDTQYF.

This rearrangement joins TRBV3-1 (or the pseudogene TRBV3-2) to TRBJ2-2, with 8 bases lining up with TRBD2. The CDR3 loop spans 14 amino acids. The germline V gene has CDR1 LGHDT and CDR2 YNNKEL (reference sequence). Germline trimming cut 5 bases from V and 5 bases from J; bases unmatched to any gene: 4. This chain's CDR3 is CASSAGLVTGELFF. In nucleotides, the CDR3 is TGTGCCAGCAGCGCGGGACTAGTGACCGGGGAGCTGTTTTTT.

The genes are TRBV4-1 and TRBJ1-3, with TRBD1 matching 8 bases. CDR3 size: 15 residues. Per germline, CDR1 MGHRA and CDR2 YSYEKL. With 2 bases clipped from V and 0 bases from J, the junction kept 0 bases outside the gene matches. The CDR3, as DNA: TGCGCCAGCAGCCAAACAGGGGGCTCTGGAAACACCATATATTTT. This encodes CASSQTGGSGNTIYF.

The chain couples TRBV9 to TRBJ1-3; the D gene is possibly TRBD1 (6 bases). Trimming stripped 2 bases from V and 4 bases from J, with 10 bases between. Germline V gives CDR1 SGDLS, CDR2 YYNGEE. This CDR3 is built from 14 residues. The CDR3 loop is CASSVQGPGNTIYF. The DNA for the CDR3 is TGTGCCAGCAGCGTTCAGGGGCCCGGAAACACCATATATTTT.

CDR3: CASSQGTSVGNNNEQFF. The CDR3 DNA sequence: TGCGCCAGCAGCCAAGGGACTAGCGTCGGGAACAACAATGAGCAGTTCTTC. The genes are TRBV4-3 and TRBJ2-1; TRBD2 agrees at 9 bases. V gave up 1 base and J gave up 5 bases; unmatched junction bases: 9. The CDR3 has 17 amino acids. Germline-derived CDR1 and CDR2 are LGHNA and YSLEER.

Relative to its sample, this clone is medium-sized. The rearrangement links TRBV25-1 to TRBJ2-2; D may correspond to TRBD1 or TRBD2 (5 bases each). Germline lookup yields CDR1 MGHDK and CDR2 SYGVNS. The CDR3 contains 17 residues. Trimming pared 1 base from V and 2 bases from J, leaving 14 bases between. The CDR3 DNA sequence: TGTGCCAGCAGTGAATTTGGGACGCGCTTCAACACCGGGGAGCTGTTTTTT. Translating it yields CASSEFGTRFNTGELFF.

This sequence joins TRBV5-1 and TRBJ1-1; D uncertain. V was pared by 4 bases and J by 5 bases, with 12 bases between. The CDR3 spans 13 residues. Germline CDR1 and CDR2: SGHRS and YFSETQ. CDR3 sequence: CASSAGLGTEAFF. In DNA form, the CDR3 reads TGCGCCAGCAGCGCCGGACTTGGGACTGAAGCTTTCTTT.

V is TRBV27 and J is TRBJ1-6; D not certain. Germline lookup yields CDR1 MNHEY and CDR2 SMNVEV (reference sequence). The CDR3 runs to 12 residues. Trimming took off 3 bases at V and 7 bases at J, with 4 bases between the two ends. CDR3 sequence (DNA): TGTGCCAGCAGTTTGCAGAATTCACCCCTCCACTTT. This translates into CASSLQNSPLHF.

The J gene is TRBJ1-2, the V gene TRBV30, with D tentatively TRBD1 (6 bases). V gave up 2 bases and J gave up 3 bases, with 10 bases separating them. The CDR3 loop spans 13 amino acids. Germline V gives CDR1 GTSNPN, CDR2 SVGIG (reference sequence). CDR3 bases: TGTGCCTGGAGTCCAGGGGCCCACTATGGCTACACCTTC. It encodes CAWSPGAHYGYTF.

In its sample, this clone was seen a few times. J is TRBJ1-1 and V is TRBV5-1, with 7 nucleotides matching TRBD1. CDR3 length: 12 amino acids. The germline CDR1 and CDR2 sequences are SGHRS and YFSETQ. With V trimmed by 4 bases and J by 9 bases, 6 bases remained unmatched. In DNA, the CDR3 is TGCGCCAGCAGCCCGGCGGGACAGAAAGCTTTCTTT. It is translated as CASSPAGQKAFF.